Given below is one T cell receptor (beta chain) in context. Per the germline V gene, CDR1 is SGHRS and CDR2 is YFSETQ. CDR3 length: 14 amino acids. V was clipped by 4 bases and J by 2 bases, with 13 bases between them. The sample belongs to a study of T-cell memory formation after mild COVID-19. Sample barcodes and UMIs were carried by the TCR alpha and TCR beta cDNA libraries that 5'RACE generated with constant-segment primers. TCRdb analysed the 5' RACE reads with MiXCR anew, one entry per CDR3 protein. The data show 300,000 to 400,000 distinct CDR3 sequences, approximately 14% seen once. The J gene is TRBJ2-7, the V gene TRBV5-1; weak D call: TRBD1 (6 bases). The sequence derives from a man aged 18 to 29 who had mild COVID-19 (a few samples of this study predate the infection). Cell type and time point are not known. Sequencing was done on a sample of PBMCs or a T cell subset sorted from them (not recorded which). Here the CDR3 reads CASSPFQGTYEQYF. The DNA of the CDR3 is TGCGCCAGCAGCCCCTTCCAGGGGACCTACGAGCAGTACTTC.